This T cell receptor beta chain comes out of a study of T cell repertoires in cytomegalovirus infection. Whole-study context: Selection of CMV epitopes for the study included recently identified HLA-C-restricted and well-studied HLA-B-restricted ones. A matching HLA type, together with CMV infection, was signaled by public TCR beta signatures. Study-wide findings and caveats: There were HLA-C-restricted CMV-specific TCR beta clonotypes dominating the ex vivo response.

As for this clonotype: Its antigen is unidentified.

TCRdb re-derived calls from the reads in MiXCR, one entry per CDR3 protein. The data hold roughly 700,000 distinct CDR3 sequences, with around 31% observed a single time. The TCR sequence derives from a human donor in good health (CMV status not recorded). Some clones in this sample may be carry-over from other donors' samples. Sample: cultured PBMCs, taken from culture after CMV antigen stimulation.

The CDR3 region has the DNA TGTGCCGTTTCACAGGGGGCTAGCTCTGGAAACACCATATATTTT. Translated: CAVSQGASSGNTIYF. V and J are TRBV10-3 and TRBJ1-3, with 9 bases that match TRBD1. Germline loops: CDR1 ENHRY, CDR2 SYGVKD. After removal of 11 bases from V and 0 bases from J, the junction contained 8 bases not matched to a gene. The CDR3 extends over 15 amino acids.